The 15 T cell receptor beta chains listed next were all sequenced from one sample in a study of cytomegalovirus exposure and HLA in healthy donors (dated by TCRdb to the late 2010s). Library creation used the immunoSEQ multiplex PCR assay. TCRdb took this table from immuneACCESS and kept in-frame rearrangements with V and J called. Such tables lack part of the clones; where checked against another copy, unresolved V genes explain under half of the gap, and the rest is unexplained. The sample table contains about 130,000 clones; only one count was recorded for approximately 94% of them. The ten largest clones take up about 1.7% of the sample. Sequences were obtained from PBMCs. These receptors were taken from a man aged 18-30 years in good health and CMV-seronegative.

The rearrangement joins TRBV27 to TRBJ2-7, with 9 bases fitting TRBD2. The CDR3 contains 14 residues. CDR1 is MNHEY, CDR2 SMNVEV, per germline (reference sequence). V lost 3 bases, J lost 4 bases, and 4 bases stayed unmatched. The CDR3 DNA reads TGTGCCAGCAGTTTCAGTAGCGGGAGATACGAGCAGTACTTC. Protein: CASSFSSGRYEQYF.

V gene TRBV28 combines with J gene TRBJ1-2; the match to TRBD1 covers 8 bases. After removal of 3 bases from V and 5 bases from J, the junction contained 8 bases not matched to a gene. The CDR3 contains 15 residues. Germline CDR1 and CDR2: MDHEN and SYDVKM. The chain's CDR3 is CASSLSSTGGYGYTF. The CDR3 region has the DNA TGTGCCAGCAGTTTGTCCTCAACAGGGGGTTATGGCTACACCTTC.

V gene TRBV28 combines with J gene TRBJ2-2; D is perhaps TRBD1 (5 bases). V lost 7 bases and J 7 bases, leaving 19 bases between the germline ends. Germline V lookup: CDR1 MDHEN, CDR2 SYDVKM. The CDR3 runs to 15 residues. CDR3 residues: CASKFEQVQIGELFF. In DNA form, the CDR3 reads TGTGCCAGCAAGTTTGAACAGGTTCAGATCGGGGAGCTGTTTTTT.

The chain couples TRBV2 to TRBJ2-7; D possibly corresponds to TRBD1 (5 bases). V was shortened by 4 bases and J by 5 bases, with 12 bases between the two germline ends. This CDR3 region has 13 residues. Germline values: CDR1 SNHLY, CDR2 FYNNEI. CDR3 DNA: TGTGCCAGCAGTGTGCAGGGTTGGGACGAGCAGTACTTC. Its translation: CASSVQGWDEQYF.

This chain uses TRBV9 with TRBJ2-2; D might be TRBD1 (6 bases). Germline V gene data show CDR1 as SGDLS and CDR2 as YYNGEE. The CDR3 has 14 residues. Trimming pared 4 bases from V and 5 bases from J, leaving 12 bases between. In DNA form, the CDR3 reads TGTGCCAGCAGCCAAAACAGGGTAACCGGGGAGCTGTTTTTT. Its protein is CASSQNRVTGELFF.

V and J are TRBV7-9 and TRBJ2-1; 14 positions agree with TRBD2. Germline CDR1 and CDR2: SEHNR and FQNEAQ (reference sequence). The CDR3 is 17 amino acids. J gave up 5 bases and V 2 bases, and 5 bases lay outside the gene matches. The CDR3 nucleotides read TGTGCCAGCAGCTTACCTACGGGACTAGCGGGAGACAATGAGCAGTTCTTC. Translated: CASSLPTGLAGDNEQFF. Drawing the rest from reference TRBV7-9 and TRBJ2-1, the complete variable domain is DTGVSQNPRHKITKRGQNVTFRCDPISEHNRLYWYRQTLGQGPEFLTYFQNEAQLEKSRLLSDRFSAERPKGSFSTLEIQRTEQGDSAMYLCASSLPTGLAGDNEQFFGPGTRLTVL.

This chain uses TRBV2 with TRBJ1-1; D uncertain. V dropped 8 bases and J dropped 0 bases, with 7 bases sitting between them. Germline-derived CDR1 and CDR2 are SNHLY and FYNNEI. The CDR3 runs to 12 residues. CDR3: CASFTVNTEAFF. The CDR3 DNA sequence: TGTGCCAGCTTTACAGTGAACACTGAAGCTTTCTTT.

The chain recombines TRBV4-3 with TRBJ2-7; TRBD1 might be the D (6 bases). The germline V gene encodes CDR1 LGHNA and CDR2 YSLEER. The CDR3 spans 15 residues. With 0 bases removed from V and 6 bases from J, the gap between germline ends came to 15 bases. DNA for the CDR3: TGCGCCAGCAGCCAAGAACCCAGGGGTAGTCGCGAGCAGTACTTC. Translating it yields CASSQEPRGSREQYF.

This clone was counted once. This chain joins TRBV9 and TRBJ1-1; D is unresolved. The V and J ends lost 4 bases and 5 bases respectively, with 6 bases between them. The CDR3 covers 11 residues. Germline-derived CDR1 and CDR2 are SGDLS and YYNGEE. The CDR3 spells CASSPGTEAFF. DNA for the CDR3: TGTGCCAGCAGCCCGGGGACTGAAGCTTTCTTT.

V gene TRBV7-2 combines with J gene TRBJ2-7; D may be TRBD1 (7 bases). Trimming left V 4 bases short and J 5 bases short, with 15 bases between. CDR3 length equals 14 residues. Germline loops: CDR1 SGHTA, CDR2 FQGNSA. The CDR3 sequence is CASSSQTGRHEQYF. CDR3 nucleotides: TGTGCCAGCAGCTCCCAGACAGGGAGGCACGAGCAGTACTTC.

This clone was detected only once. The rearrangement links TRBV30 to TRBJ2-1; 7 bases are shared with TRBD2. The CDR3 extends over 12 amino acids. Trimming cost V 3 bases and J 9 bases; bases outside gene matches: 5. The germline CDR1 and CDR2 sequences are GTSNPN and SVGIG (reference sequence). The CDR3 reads CAWRGGYPEQFF. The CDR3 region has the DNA TGTGCCTGGAGGGGGGGGTACCCTGAGCAGTTCTTC.

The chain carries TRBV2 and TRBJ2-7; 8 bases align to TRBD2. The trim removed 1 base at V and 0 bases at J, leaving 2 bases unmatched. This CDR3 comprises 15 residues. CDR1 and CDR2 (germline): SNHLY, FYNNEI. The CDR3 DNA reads TGTGCCAGCAGTGAAGGACTAGCGACCTCCTACGAGCAGTACTTC. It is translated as CASSEGLATSYEQYF.

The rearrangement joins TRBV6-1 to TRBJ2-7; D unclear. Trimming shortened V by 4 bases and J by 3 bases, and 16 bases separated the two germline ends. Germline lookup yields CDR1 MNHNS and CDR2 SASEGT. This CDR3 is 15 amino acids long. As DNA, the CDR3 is TGTGCCAGCAGTGCCTCCCCACGGCGGAGCTACGAGCAGTACTTC. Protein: CASSASPRRSYEQYF.

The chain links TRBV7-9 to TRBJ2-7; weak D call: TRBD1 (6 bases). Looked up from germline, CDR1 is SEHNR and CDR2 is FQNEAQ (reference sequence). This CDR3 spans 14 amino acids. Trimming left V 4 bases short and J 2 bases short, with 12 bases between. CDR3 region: CASSWTATTYEQYF. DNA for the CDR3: TGTGCCAGCAGCTGGACAGCGACGACCTACGAGCAGTACTTC.

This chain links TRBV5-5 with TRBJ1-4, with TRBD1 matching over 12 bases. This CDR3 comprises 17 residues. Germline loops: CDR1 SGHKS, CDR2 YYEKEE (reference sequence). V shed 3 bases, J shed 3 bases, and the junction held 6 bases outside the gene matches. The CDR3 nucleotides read TGTGCCAGCAGCTGGGACAGGGGGCACCCAGCTAATGAAAAACTGTTTTTT. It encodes CASSWDRGHPANEKLFF.